The text below deals with one T cell receptor beta chain. This record belongs to a study of regulatory T cells in long-lasting Graves disease. Study at large: The antithyroid drugs taken by newly diagnosed Graves' patients had been used for under 3 months.

Time point of the sample: newly diagnosed GD, antithyroid drugs for less than 3 months. PBMCs were the source of the RNA used for TCR sequencing. Peripheral blood, 7 to 9.5 milliliters of it, was drawn into EDTA tubes. Sequencing libraries for TCR beta were prepared with iRepertoire HTBI primers and Arm-PCR of CDR3 regions. TCRdb reprocessed the multiplex PCR reads with MiXCR, giving one entry per CDR3 protein. The sample holds about 620,000 distinct CDR3 sequences, roughly 16% seen once. These data were also reused for a study on T cells in Graves' hyperthyroidism and ophthalmopathy.

This receptor was identified in a woman in her 30s with Graves disease. Source: peripheral blood mononuclear cells (PBMCs), taken at new diagnosis, from a patient treated with antithyroid drugs.

The CDR3 sequence is CASSHLADQGQYF. For the CDR3, the DNA is TGTGCCAGCAGCCACCTGGCCGACCAGGGGCAGTATTTT. The J gene is TRBJ2-3, the V gene TRBV7-6, with D tentatively TRBD1 (5 bases). V was trimmed by 5 bases and J by 11 bases, leaving 17 bases between them. Germline CDR1 reads SGHVS; CDR2 reads FNYEAQ. The CDR3 contains 13 residues.